Listed below are T cell receptor beta chains from one sample, sequenced in a study of a mutant IDH1 vaccine in newly diagnosed glioma. Clones were sequenced by immunoSEQ multiplex PCR, and TCRdb holds only the in-frame ones, with some missing. The sample records roughly 68,000 clones, 79% being singletons. The sequenced sample was PBMCs, obtained from a glioma patient treated with radiotherapy, temozolomide or both. The receptors shown here come from a man in his fifties with glioma. Both conserved end residues are part of each CDR3. A D gene is named only where the DNA matches it firmly. For some rows the clone size is stated as once, few or many, or as a class when expanded; others skip it.

size	V	J	D	CDR3	DNA
-	TRBV5-1	TRBJ1-1	-	CASSAGTANTEAFF	TGCGCCAGCAGCGCCGGGACGGCGAACACTGAAGCTTTCTTT
-	TRBV30	TRBJ1-1	TRBD1	CAAGQDSEAFF	TGTGCCGCGGGACAGGACAGTGAAGCTTTCTTT
-	TRBV4-2	TRBJ2-3	TRBD2	CASSQDAASGGAFGDTQYF	TGTGCCAGCAGCCAAGATGCGGCTAGCGGGGGGGCCTTTGGAGATACGCAGTATTTT
-	TRBV27	TRBJ2-1	-	CASSLAPRPYNEQFF	TGTGCCAGCAGTTTAGCTCCTCGCCCCTACAATGAGCAGTTCTTC
few	TRBV30	TRBJ1-5	-	CAWGRGINQPQHF	TGTGCCTGGGGTAGGGGAATCAATCAGCCCCAGCATTTT
-	TRBV7-6	TRBJ1-2	-	CASGTTYGYTF	TGTGCCAGCGGGACAACCTATGGCTACACCTTC
-	TRBV4-2	TRBJ2-6	-	CASSQEITAGANVLTF	TGTGCCAGCAGCCAAGAAATAACAGCTGGGGCCAACGTCCTGACTTTC
-	TRBV27	TRBJ2-2	-	CASSLLENTGELFF	TGTGCCAGCAGTTTACTAGAGAACACCGGGGAGCTGTTTTTT
-	TRBV6-6	TRBJ2-1	TRBD2	CASTLVAGGYNEQFF	TGTGCCAGCACCTTGGTAGCGGGGGGATACAATGAGCAGTTCTTC
once	TRBV5-8	TRBJ2-2	TRBD1	CASSTGTGGLLTGELFF	TGTGCCAGCAGCACCGGGACAGGGGGGTTATTGACCGGGGAGCTGTTTTTT
-	TRBV10-3	TRBJ2-2	-	CAVGRANTGELFF	TGTGCCGTCGGACGAGCGAACACCGGGGAGCTGTTTTTT
-	TRBV5-1	TRBJ2-1	TRBD2	CASSLWGGEDNEQFF	TGCGCCAGCAGCTTGTGGGGAGGGGAGGACAATGAGCAGTTCTTC
-	TRBV6-6	TRBJ2-5	TRBD1	CASKKTGGQETQYF	TGTGCCAGCAAGAAGACAGGGGGCCAAGAGACCCAGTACTTC
-	TRBV9	TRBJ1-1	-	CASSPSGKPTEAFF	TGTGCCAGCAGCCCCTCAGGGAAACCCACTGAAGCTTTCTTT
-	TRBV7-8	TRBJ1-5	TRBD1	CASSSMTGTANQPQHF	TGTGCCAGCAGCTCAATGACAGGGACCGCCAATCAGCCCCAGCATTTT
-	TRBV5-1	TRBJ2-7	-	CASSPTGSQTYEQYF	TGCGCCAGCAGCCCAACAGGGTCCCAAACCTACGAGCAGTACTTC
-	TRBV5-5	TRBJ1-6	-	CASSLAGEGYNSPLHF	TGTGCCAGCAGTCTTGCAGGGGAAGGCTATAATTCACCCCTCCACTTT
-	TRBV30	TRBJ1-6	TRBD1	CASNLDKDRGRNSPLHF	TGTGCCTCAAACTTGGACAAAGACAGGGGGCGAAATTCACCCCTCCACTTT
-	TRBV5-1	TRBJ2-5	-	CASSFLGETQYF	TGCGCCAGCAGCTTTCTTGGTGAGACCCAGTACTTC
few	TRBV28	TRBJ1-1	-	CASRNRDSRGAMNTEAFF	TGTGCCAGCAGAAACCGGGACTCTAGAGGGGCAATGAACACTGAAGCTTTCTTT
-	TRBV7-8	TRBJ1-2	-	CASSQGGLPSLYGYTF	TGTGCCAGCTCTCAAGGCGGACTCCCCAGCCTATATGGCTACACCTTC
many	TRBV19	TRBJ1-1	-	CASILRRDGNTEAFF	TGTGCCAGTATTCTGCGCAGGGATGGTAACACTGAAGCTTTCTTT
-	TRBV28	TRBJ1-5	-	CASSSYVGVGQPQHF	TGTGCCAGTAGTTCGTATGTGGGGGTAGGCCAGCCCCAGCATTTT
-	TRBV2	TRBJ2-2	-	CASNNRGNTGELFF	TGTGCCAGCAACAACCGGGGGAACACCGGGGAGCTGTTTTTT
-	TRBV30	TRBJ2-7	-	CAWGASLTYEQYF	TGTGCCTGGGGAGCCAGTCTCACCTACGAGCAGTACTTC
-	TRBV5-8	TRBJ1-3	-	CASSPTSGFSGNTIYF	TGTGCCAGCAGCCCGACGTCGGGGTTCTCTGGAAACACCATATATTTT
-	TRBV5-1	TRBJ2-3	-	CVSSFRDTDTDTQYF	TGCGTCAGCAGCTTCCGGGACACAGACACAGATACGCAGTATTTT
-	TRBV6-5	TRBJ1-2	TRBD1	CASSRQGNGYTF	TGTGCCAGCAGCCGACAGGGCAATGGCTACACCTTC
-	TRBV5-1	TRBJ1-4	-	CASSLVGLGTNEKLFF	TGCGCCAGCAGCTTGGTCGGACTAGGGACTAATGAAAAACTGTTTTTT
-	TRBV6-5	TRBJ2-2	TRBD1	CASSLAGGVITGELFF	TGTGCCAGCAGTTTAGCAGGGGGCGTTATAACCGGGGAGCTGTTTTTT
few	TRBV4-3	TRBJ1-1	-	CASSQDSQLRNTEAFF	TGCGCCAGCAGCCAAGATTCACAACTCAGGAACACTGAAGCTTTCTTT
few	TRBV19	TRBJ2-5	-	CASSMKWGGETQYF	TGTGCCAGTAGTATGAAGTGGGGCGGCGAGACCCAGTACTTC
-	TRBV2	TRBJ2-5	TRBD1	CASRTGGETQYF	TGTGCCAGCAGGACAGGGGGAGAGACCCAGTACTTC
-	TRBV7-9	TRBJ1-4	-	CASSRGATNEKLFF	TGTGCCAGCAGCCGCGGTGCAACTAATGAAAAACTGTTTTTT
-	TRBV5-1	TRBJ1-2	TRBD1	CASSPGTASQNYGYTF	TGCGCCAGCAGCCCCGGGACAGCGTCACAGAACTATGGCTACACCTTC
-	TRBV30	TRBJ1-5	TRBD1	CAWSVSQGPNQPQHF	TGTGCCTGGAGTGTATCACAGGGGCCCAATCAGCCCCAGCATTTT
-	TRBV15	TRBJ1-1	-	CATSRDETTEAFF	TGTGCCACCAGCAGAGATGAGACCACTGAAGCTTTCTTT
once	TRBV27	TRBJ2-5	TRBD1	CASSRDREGETQYF	TGTGCCAGCAGCCGGGACAGGGAAGGGGAGACCCAGTACTTC
-	TRBV15	TRBJ2-6	-	CATSRDLEWDPSGANVLTF	TGTGCCACCAGCAGAGATCTGGAATGGGATCCTTCTGGGGCCAACGTCCTGACTTTC
once	TRBV29-1	TRBJ2-7	TRBD2	CSVAMKRAGVTYEQYF	TGCAGCGTCGCAATGAAAAGAGCGGGGGTAACCTACGAGCAGTACTTC
-	TRBV18	TRBJ1-5	TRBD1	CASSPQGGGNQPQHF	TGTGCCAGCTCACCCCAGGGGGGAGGCAATCAGCCCCAGCATTTT
few	TRBV19	TRBJ2-1	-	CASSISGGNQYNEQFF	TGTGCCAGTAGTATCTCTGGGGGGAACCAATACAATGAGCAGTTCTTC
-	TRBV2	TRBJ2-7	-	CASRLGGGEYEQYF	TGTGCCAGCAGACTAGGGGGGGGAGAATACGAGCAGTACTTC
-	TRBV7-2	TRBJ1-4	-	CASSLWVGEKLFF	TGTGCCAGCAGCTTGTGGGTTGGTGAAAAACTGTTTTTT
-	TRBV30	TRBJ2-2	-	CAWRGDTVTGELFF	TGTGCCTGGAGGGGTGATACGGTCACCGGGGAGCTGTTTTTT
-	TRBV14	TRBJ2-5	-	CASSQVGGGTQYF	TGTGCCAGCAGCCAAGTGGGTGGAGGGACCCAGTACTTC
-	TRBV28	TRBJ1-5	-	CASSFSGPNQPQHF	TGTGCCAGCAGTTTTTCCGGGCCAAATCAGCCCCAGCATTTT
-	TRBV7-8	TRBJ2-6	-	CASSSGANVLTF	TGTGCCAGCTCATCTGGGGCCAACGTCCTGACTTTC
-	TRBV9	TRBJ1-2	-	CASSVGRGGYGYTF	TGTGCCAGCAGCGTAGGAAGGGGTGGCTATGGCTACACCTTC
-	TRBV6-5	TRBJ1-2	-	CASSRQVTYGYTF	TGTGCCAGCAGTCGACAGGTGACCTATGGCTACACCTTC
-	TRBV11-2	TRBJ1-2	TRBD1	CASSPQGNYGYTF	TGTGCCAGCAGCCCACAGGGGAACTATGGCTACACCTTC
-	TRBV12-5	TRBJ2-5	TRBD1	CASALDRGETQYF	TGTGCTAGTGCCCTGGACAGGGGGGAGACCCAGTACTTC
few	TRBV4-3	TRBJ1-3	-	CASSQGTGTWVYF	TGCGCCAGCAGCCAGGGTACAGGGACCTGGGTGTATTTT
-	TRBV19	TRBJ2-3	-	CASSIKQWISTDTQYF	TGTGCCAGTAGTATAAAACAGTGGATTAGCACAGATACGCAGTATTTT
-	TRBV19	TRBJ2-6	-	CASSLLYDSGANVLTF	TGTGCCAGTAGTTTACTTTACGACTCCGGGGCCAACGTCCTGACTTTC
-	TRBV6-1	TRBJ2-5	TRBD2	CASRPLAGGVETQYF	TGTGCCAGCAGGCCTCTAGCGGGGGGCGTTGAGACCCAGTACTTC
-	TRBV30	TRBJ2-5	-	CAWRKEVLETQYF	TGTGCCTGGAGAAAGGAAGTGTTGGAGACCCAGTACTTC
-	TRBV5-4	TRBJ1-1	-	CASSPSQDNTEAFF	TGTGCCAGCAGCCCCTCCCAGGATAACACTGAAGCTTTCTTT
-	TRBV5-1	TRBJ2-1	-	CASSRGADGSYNEQFF	TGCGCCAGCAGCCGAGGAGCGGATGGCTCCTACAATGAGCAGTTCTTC
-	TRBV11-3	TRBJ2-7	TRBD1	CASSLGQGSEQYF	TGTGCCAGCAGCTTGGGACAGGGTTCCGAGCAGTACTTC